These T cell receptor beta chains were read from a single sample in a study of blood T cell repertoires in COVID-19. Here immunoSEQ multiplex PCR was the method, and the copy in TCRdb shows in-frame clones only, minus some. The sample contains more than 75,000 clones, around 85% of which appear only once. The source material was peripheral blood. The receptors were gathered from a woman older than 75 with active or convalescent COVID-19. CDR3s leave out the opening cysteine and the closing phenylalanine or tryptophan. Each record gives: J gene, D gene, V gene, CDR3 length, CDR3 protein. D genes are given only for firm matches.

>TRBJ2-7|-|TRBV7-2|13
ASSLGGEVSYEQY
>TRBJ2-5|-|TRBV7-3|14
ASSLTARGGQETQY
>TRBJ2-7|TRBD1|TRBV5-6|13
ASSLLAGGALEQY
>TRBJ1-2|-|TRBV5-4|11
ASSLPQNYGYT
>TRBJ1-5|-|TRBV4-3|11
ANFPGCTQPQH
>TRBJ1-1|TRBD1|TRBV28|10
ASRTGGTEAF
>TRBJ2-7|TRBD1|TRBV11-2|13
ASSPGLDRASEQY
>TRBJ1-5|-|TRBV6-2/TRBV6-3|16
ASSALRVFRGSNQPQH
>TRBJ1-2|-|TRBV28|12
ASSALSQVYGYT
>TRBJ1-2|TRBD1|TRBV29-1|10
SATDREGSYT
>TRBJ1-3|-|TRBV19|14
ASRPFQGSSGNTIY
>TRBJ1-3|TRBD1|TRBV7-9|12
ASSLGTGGNTIY
>TRBJ2-5|TRBD2|TRBV3-1/TRBV3-2|15
ASSQAGERGGLETQY
>TRBJ1-2|TRBD1|TRBV4-1|13
ASSQIGTGQGGYT
>TRBJ1-1|-|TRBV9|12
ASRKTGGETEAF
>TRBJ1-5|-|TRBV19|11
ASSIPMNQPQH
>TRBJ1-2|-|TRBV19|11
ASHSQINYGYT
>TRBJ1-5|TRBD1|TRBV7-2|14
ASSPYNRGVEQPQH
>TRBJ2-1|TRBD1|TRBV28|13
ASSLRQGPYNEQF
>TRBJ1-5|-|TRBV7-9|12
ASSPRQAAQPQH
>TRBJ1-3|-|TRBV9|13
ASSVDSTSGNTIY
>TRBJ2-1|TRBD2|TRBV7-3|13
ASSLPTGTTNEQF
>TRBJ1-1|-|TRBV12-3/TRBV12-4|9
ASIVRGEAF
>TRBJ1-1|-|TRBV21-1|19
ASSKVEGGLVRGPGNTEAF
>TRBJ1-4|TRBD1|TRBV9|14
ASSVGQGATNEKLF
>TRBJ2-1|-|TRBV6-4|11
ASSRESYNEQF
>TRBJ2-3|TRBD1|TRBV29-1|9
SADRGDTQY
>TRBJ2-1|TRBD2|TRBV7-2|13
ASSQGLAGGLEQF
>TRBJ1-2|-|TRBV7-2|12
ASSLDNQNYGYT
>TRBJ1-1|TRBD1|TRBV10-3|10
AISLQGTEAF
>TRBJ2-1|-|TRBV24-1|13
ATSDTGVRYNEQF
>TRBJ2-3|TRBD2|TRBV3-1/TRBV3-2|15
ASSQGTSGAGWDTQY
>TRBJ1-2|-|TRBV7-2|13
ASSLARRRSYGYT
>TRBJ2-3|TRBD2|TRBV5-1|14
ASSWIAGGNTDTQY
>TRBJ2-6|-|TRBV18|13
ASHGGLSGANVLT
>TRBJ1-3|TRBD1|TRBV4-3|14
ASSQDRTGVVNTIY
>TRBJ2-7|TRBD1|TRBV5-4|10
ASSRDSYEQY
>TRBJ2-5|-|TRBV7-9|12
ASSPDRIQETQY
>TRBJ2-7|TRBD2|TRBV7-2|15
ASSLADLAGEVYEQY
>TRBJ2-3|TRBD2|TRBV6-6|13
ASRDSLASTDTQY
>TRBJ2-3|TRBD2|TRBV10-3|12
AIRSGTSGDTQY
>TRBJ2-5|-|TRBV4-1|13
ASSQDAGYQETQY
>TRBJ1-4|TRBD1|TRBV3-1/TRBV3-2|12
ASSLTGKNEKLF
>TRBJ1-3|-|TRBV3-1/TRBV3-2|15
ASSPGHSTSSGNTIY
>TRBJ1-5|-|TRBV10-1|11
ASSAGENQPQH
>TRBJ2-2|TRBD2|TRBV11-3|14
ASSPGGQHRPGELF
>TRBJ1-2|-|TRBV4-1|14
ASSHPAGGGAGGYT
>TRBJ1-1|TRBD1|TRBV14|13
ASSQTGGTNTEAF
>TRBJ2-7|TRBD1|TRBV28|16
ASSLLQGQGASLYEQY
>TRBJ2-1|TRBD2|TRBV28|15
ASSNLGTSAGSNAQF
>TRBJ1-6|-|TRBV11-2|12
ANSLGTEGSPLH
>TRBJ2-3|-|TRBV5-1|13
ASSSRGLEPDTQY
>TRBJ2-3|-|TRBV6-2/TRBV6-3|13
ASSGPLTGLDTQY
>TRBJ2-1|TRBD2|TRBV9|16
ASSGTSGPLLSYNEQF
>TRBJ1-2|-|TRBV6-2/TRBV6-3|13
ASSYSARDRVGYT
>TRBJ2-2|-|TRBV6-4|12
ASSMTENTGELF
>TRBJ2-7|-|TRBV7-2|11
ASSPSTHREQY
>TRBJ2-5|TRBD2|TRBV7-9|15
ASSIPGLAGPQETQY
>TRBJ1-1|-|TRBV19|12
AVTSGRVRSEAF